The 10 T cell receptor beta chains listed next were all sequenced from one sample in a study of cytomegalovirus exposure and HLA in healthy donors. In the PCR, 60 Vbeta and 13 Jbeta primers were used. Measured with immunoSEQ multiplex PCR; TCRdb has only the in-frame clones, and not every one. In total, the table holds 90,000 to 120,000 clones. Specimen: PBMCs. Receptor source: a man in his fifties in good health and CMV-seronegative.

The rearrangement joins TRBV9 to TRBJ2-7; weak D call: TRBD2 (6 bases). The CDR3 totals 14 residues. Germline V gives CDR1 SGDLS, CDR2 YYNGEE. The V end was cut by 6 bases, the J end by 2 bases, with 15 bases between. CDR3 DNA sequence: TGTGCCAGCACCCCGGCGGGGCACGCCTACGAGCAGTACTTC. Amino acids: CASTPAGHAYEQYF.

V usage is TRBV4-3 and J usage is TRBJ2-3; maybe TRBD2 (5 bases). CDR3 size: 15 residues. CDR1 and CDR2 from the germline V gene are LGHNA and YSLEER. The V end lost 1 base, the J end lost 2 bases, and 10 bases lay between the germline ends. In DNA form, the CDR3 reads TGCGCCAGCAGCCAAGTGACGGGATTCACAGATACGCAGTATTTT. It translates to CASSQVTGFTDTQYF.

V is TRBV10-1 and J is TRBJ2-1, with a possible D match to TRBD2 (6 bases). Looked up from germline, CDR1 is WNHNN and CDR2 is SYGVQD (reference sequence). V was pared by 3 bases and J by 8 bases, with 11 bases between. The CDR3 totals 13 residues. The CDR3 nucleotides are TGCGCCAGCAGTGATAGCGGTCTCGATGAGCAGTTCTTC. This sequence encodes CASSDSGLDEQFF.

The CDR3 DNA reads TGTGCCAGCAGGGCTCGGACAGGGGGAGACAATTCACCCCTCCACTTT. It specifies CASRARTGGDNSPLHF. This chain links TRBV2 with TRBJ1-6; 10 bases map to TRBD1. This CDR3 is built from 16 residues. Germline-derived CDR1 and CDR2 are SNHLY and FYNNEI. The V and J ends lost 6 bases and 7 bases, in that order; junction bases with no gene match: 9.

About this clone itself: A read error may account for a junction end that differs from germline. CDR3 nucleotides: TGTGCTAGCAGCTTAGGTGCTCAGGGGGACTATAATTCACCCCTCCACTTT. This sequence encodes CASSLGAQGDYNSPLHF. The chain recombines TRBV7-7 with TRBJ1-6; 7 bases fit TRBD1. The germline CDR1 and CDR2 sequences are SSHAT and FNYEAQ (reference sequence). The CDR3 loop spans 17 amino acids.

The chain has TRBV10-1 and TRBJ2-1; TRBD1 aligns across 7 bases. The germline CDR1 and CDR2 sequences are WNHNN and SYGVQD (reference sequence). V lost 6 bases, J lost 7 bases, and 12 bases stayed unmatched. The length of the CDR3 is 15 residues. In DNA form, the CDR3 reads TGCGCCAGCAGCCCCGGGACAGTCTCTACAAATGAGCAGTTCTTC. As protein: CASSPGTVSTNEQFF.

The chain links TRBV6-4 to TRBJ1-2; D not resolved. Germline values: CDR1 MRHNA, CDR2 SNTAGT. V was pared by 2 bases and J by 7 bases, with 5 bases between. CDR3 length: 11 amino acids. CDR3 nucleotides: TGTGCCAGCAGTGACGGGCGTGGCTACACCTTC. Translation: CASSDGRGYTF.

The CDR3 DNA follows: TGTGCCAGCAGATACACGTCCTATAATTCACCCCTCCACTTT. It is translated as CASRYTSYNSPLHF. The J gene is TRBJ1-6, the V gene TRBV2; D unclear. Trimming pared 6 bases from V and 1 base from J, leaving 7 bases between. The germline V gene has CDR1 SNHLY and CDR2 FYNNEI. The CDR3 totals 14 residues.

The chain joins TRBV7-8 to TRBJ2-7; D is undetermined. V lost 5 bases to trimming and J lost 4 bases, with 6 bases between them. Germline loops: CDR1 SGHVS, CDR2 FQNEAQ. The length of the CDR3 is 11 residues. CDR3 nucleotide sequence: TGTGCCAGCAGCCCAAAATACGAGCAGTACTTC. Amino acid sequence: CASSPKYEQYF.

The chain has TRBV7-8 and TRBJ1-1, with a tentative D call TRBD1 (6 bases). The CDR3 is 15 residues long. The ends were cut back, 6 bases at V and 0 bases at J, with 14 bases in the middle. Germline lookup yields CDR1 SGHVS and CDR2 FQNEAQ. The CDR3 reads CASSQLQGMNTEAFF. The CDR3 bases are TGTGCCAGCAGTCAACTACAGGGAATGAACACTGAAGCTTTCTTT.